This T cell receptor beta chain stems from a study of blood T cell repertoires in COVID-19 (TCRdb year 2020). For the wider study: The collaborator samples originated in the United States, Italy and Spain and spanned the acute and convalescent phases of COVID-19. Subjects who had been exposed to COVID-19, were actively infected with it, or had recovered from it provided the deeply sampled blood TCRbeta repertoires that made up the dataset. The prospective study material was composed of cDNA or gDNA derived from T cells, B-cell-depleted T cells, or PBMCs. The samples were drawn from the first 160 participants of the ongoing ImmuneRACE study and from 1,254 subjects provided by 6 global collaborators. The sample metadata nearly always contained a de-identified subject ID, COVID-19 status, age in years and sex. HLA class I and class II types, where available, came from metadata supplied by the sample provider rather than from assay-based typing. The repertoires were released in a freely available public database meant as a resource for research on the immune response to SARS-CoV-2. The investigation overall reported the following: How much clinical and demographic metadata was included differed by source and by participant, and the metadata was provided uncurated.

Measured from the cysteine to the phenylalanine, the CDR3 is 14 residues long. Only the CDR3 portion is preserved as DNA: 42 bases, with reading frame beginning at the first base. Reading the germline V gene (reference sequence) gives CDR1 LGHDT and CDR2 YNNKEL. The junction shows trimming of 4 bases on V and 2 bases on J, and the gene matches do not reach 2 bases of it. A note on this clone: The antigen this receptor binds is unknown. No per-base quality is available; no much larger clone lies one base away.

Participants in the prospective study were aged about 18 to 95 years, lived in approximately 26 United States geographic areas, and enrolled through a virtual design. In the prospective study, participants were assigned to cohorts based on the clinical history participants reported in a screening survey and a study questionnaire. Each participant in the prospective study had whole blood, serum and a nasopharyngeal or oropharyngeal swab collected by mobile phlebotomists. Over a roughly two-month period, participants in the prospective study had the option of providing additional blood draws and questionnaires. Blood samples from the prospective study were shipped frozen or at room temperature prior to DNA extraction. The immunoSEQ Assay, a bias-controlled multiplex PCR, was used to amplify TCRbeta CDR3 regions from genomic DNA. On the authors' methods: The number of nucleated cells in each sample was estimated by amplification of reference gene primers within the assay. To quantify the absolute abundance of each unique TCRbeta CDR3 rearrangement, sequence reads were collapsed and filtered. For each sample, productive Simpson clonality was calculated as the square root of Simpson's diversity index over productive rearrangements. Here the immuneACCESS table is served through TCRdb, limited to in-frame sequences with V and J called. Missing clones are a known gap in these copies; in checked studies unresolved V genes cover under half, and the rest lacks a known reason. V, J and clone size are taken as reported in that table, and D and trimming were inferred from the DNA itself. The sample table lists 130,000 to 150,000 clones, less than 90% of them with a count of one. Jointly, the top ten make up 4.5% to 5.5% of the sample.

This clonotype was obtained from a middle-aged man with acute COVID-19. The chain is assembled from TRBV3-1 (or the pseudogene TRBV3-2) and TRBJ2-5; TRBD1 aligns with 9 central bases. Sequencing was carried out using PBMCs or T cells enriched from blood (not recorded which). The nucleotides read TGTGCCAGCAGCCCGACAGGGGGTCAAGAGACCCAGTACTTC. It translates to CASSPTGGQETQYF.